A selection of T cell receptor beta chains follows, all from one sample in a study. MiXCR, run by TCRdb on the 5' RACE reads, gives a single entry per CDR3 protein. This repertoire shows roughly 510 distinct CDR3 sequences, roughly 8.3% found once; its top ten account for about 20%. Sequencing was carried out using central memory T cells from blood PBMCs. These TCRs come from a male donor with HIV. Both conserved end residues are part of each CDR3. Fields, in order: V gene, D gene, J gene, clone size, CDR3 protein, CDR3 DNA. D genes are given only for firm matches. A row's size may be missing; if present it is once, few, many or a size class.

TRBV7-3	TRBD1	TRBJ2-3	few	CASSLRRGLSTDTQYF	TGTGCCAGCAGCTTAAGAAGGGGGCTTTCGACAGATACGCAGTATTTT
TRBV11-3	.	TRBJ2-1	few	CASSVDSQYNEQFF	TGTGCCAGCAGCGTGGACAGTCAATACAATGAGCAGTTCTTC
TRBV6-6	.	TRBJ2-7	.	CASSERYEQYF	TGTGCCAGCAGTGAACGCTACGAGCAGTACTTC
TRBV7-6	.	TRBJ1-5	large	CASSPDWGQLGYQPQHF	TGTGCCAGCAGCCCCGACTGGGGGCAGTTGGGATATCAGCCCCAGCATTTT
TRBV12-3/TRBV12-4	TRBD2	TRBJ2-7	.	CASSWTSGGYEQYF	TGTGCCAGCAGTTGGACTAGCGGGGGGTACGAGCAGTACTTC
TRBV4-1	.	TRBJ1-5	few	CASSQAGDQPQHF	TGCGCCAGCAGCCAAGCCGGGGATCAGCCCCAGCATTTT
TRBV24-1	TRBD1	TRBJ2-3	few	CATSDSGQVTDTQYF	TGTGCCACCAGTGATTCGGGACAGGTCACAGATACGCAGTATTTT
TRBV12-3/TRBV12-4	TRBD1	TRBJ2-3	few	CASRQQGGRTDTQYF	TGTGCCAGCAGACAACAGGGGGGCCGCACAGATACGCAGTATTTT
TRBV28	.	TRBJ2-1	large	CASATVLRDEQFF	TGTGCCAGTGCGACAGTTCTACGCGATGAGCAGTTCTTC
TRBV30	.	TRBJ1-5	.	CAWSVSGGRGNQPQHF	TGTGCCTGGAGTGTAAGTGGGGGTAGGGGCAATCAGCCCCAGCATTTT
TRBV29-1	.	TRBJ2-7	large	CSVPRGSGEQYF	TGCAGCGTCCCCCGGGGGTCAGGCGAGCAGTACTTC
TRBV10-3	.	TRBJ1-1	.	CATKGGEIIVGLLEAFF	TGTGCCACCAAAGGGGGGGAAATTATCGTAGGTCTTCTTGAAGCTTTCTTT
TRBV24-1	.	TRBJ2-1	large	CATSEARGGEQFF	TGTGCCACCAGTGAGGCCAGGGGAGGTGAGCAGTTCTTC
TRBV5-1	.	TRBJ2-6	few	CASSLDRPGANVLTF	TGCGCCAGCAGCTTGGACCGCCCTGGGGCCAACGTCCTGACTTTC